The rows below give T cell receptor beta chains drawn from one sample of a study of cytomegalovirus exposure and HLA in healthy donors. Method: immunoSEQ multiplex PCR; TCRdb's copy keeps in-frame clones and lacks some. The table records approximately 160,000 clones, around 80% of them present only once. The source material was PBMCs. The receptors were sampled from a woman aged 45 to 65 in good health and CMV-seropositive. The conserved cysteine and the conserved F or W are not part of the CDR3 here. Only some rows state a clone size, as once, few, many or a class for expanded clones.

j_call clone_size v_call cdr3_aa
TRBJ1-1 few TRBV6-1 ASSEVLGQEAEAF
TRBJ2-3 . TRBV6-1 ASSGTAIPDTQY
TRBJ2-3 . TRBV5-1 ASSLRQGATDTQY
TRBJ2-1 . TRBV9 ASSIRLAGVENEQF
TRBJ2-3 . TRBV5-8 ASSLVRQGATDTQY
TRBJ1-6 . TRBV7-6 ASSLASTQGVDSPLH
TRBJ2-1 . TRBV28 ASSPTGRAWNEQF
TRBJ2-3 . TRBV6-1 ASSASGLETDTQY
TRBJ1-1 . TRBV15 ATSRARGPPLNTEAF
TRBJ2-7 . TRBV5-1 ASSLGQTNSYEQY
TRBJ1-4 once TRBV27 ASSLAGSNEKLF
TRBJ1-2 . TRBV4-2 ASSRDSYGYT
TRBJ1-5 once TRBV6-1 ASSYRPQH
TRBJ1-2 once TRBV7-9 ASSPQGSGYT
TRBJ1-2 . TRBV7-2 ASSTDRTSYGYT
TRBJ2-1 . TRBV5-1 ASSHGTSDRNEQF
TRBJ1-5 . TRBV12-5 ASGVYRDRGLFRQPQH
TRBJ2-7 . TRBV6-1 ASTLDLGRLYEQY
TRBJ1-2 . TRBV21-1 ASSRGTPPNYGYT
TRBJ1-4 . TRBV28 ASSTPEGWEEKLF
TRBJ2-3 . TRBV19 ASSIGRAGTDTQY
TRBJ1-4 . TRBV15 ATSRDLGAPRGEKLF
TRBJ2-5 . TRBV6-1 ASSVGGQETQY
TRBJ2-7 . TRBV11-3 ASSLEVGYEQY
TRBJ2-7 . TRBV6-1 ASTPLAGPYEQY
TRBJ1-2 . TRBV7-2 ASSLAITGSYGYT
TRBJ1-2 . TRBV4-3 ASSHGTGSYGYT